This record looks at one T cell receptor beta chain sequence and its context. Its antigen remains unidentified. Thyroid ultrasound and orbital computed tomography, with clinical symptoms and serum thyroxine and TRAb, informed diagnoses. These data are taken from a study of T cells in Graves' hyperthyroidism and ophthalmopathy. General study results and limits: Stable hyperthyroidism and ophthalmopathy were separated using 13 V-J signatures.

Amplified regions were TCR beta CDR3 sequences from RNA transcripts. A first-round RT-PCR of the TCR CDR3 used the HTBI primer set. MiXCR was run by TCRdb on the multiplex PCR reads, yielding one entry per CDR3 protein. This sample has about 570,000 distinct CDR3 sequences, with more than 45% found just once. Germline-derived CDR1 and CDR2 are KGHSH and LQKENI. The CDR3 is 12 residues long. V shed 3 bases and J shed 3 bases, with 5 bases lying between them. The genes are TRBV18 and TRBJ1-1; no clear D. The sequenced sample was peripheral blood or thyroid tissue (not recorded which). The TCR sequence derives from an adult woman with Graves' disease, either hyperthyroidism or ophthalmopathy (not recorded which). The CDR3 loop reads CASSPEDTEAFF. The DNA for the CDR3 is TGTGCCAGCTCACCGGAGGACACTGAAGCTTTCTTT.